This T cell receptor (beta chain) was sequenced in a study of CD8+ T cells in alopecia areata. RNA was extracted and reverse transcribed into cDNA as the sequencing template. The protocol was immunoSEQ multiplex PCR, while the TCRdb copy is restricted to in-frame clones and leaves out a portion. The repertoire consists of 200,000 to 300,000 clones, none detected only once. CDR3 length: 16 amino acids. From germline, CDR1 is FNHDT and CDR2 SITEND (reference sequence). V shed 2 bases and J shed 2 bases, with 11 bases lying between them. Sorting of pooled cutaneous lymph node cells used CD4, CD8alpha, NKG2D, NKG2ACE and other markers. In this sample, this clone turned up a few times. Its antigen is undetermined. Mouse gene names apply. The missing CDR3 end, 3 residues past where the read stops, is filled in from the germline J gene. General study points: The study found higher clonality in lesional than normal scalp, especially in alopecia totalis/universalis. Possibly as an HLA-related effect, TCR sharing across patients appeared less clear than in mice.

The J gene is TRBJ1-6, the V gene TRBV19, with D possibly TRBD1 on 5 matching bases. TRBJ1-6 is annotated as an ORF whose role is uncertain. The receptor comes from a C3H/HeJ mouse with alopecia areata. The strain's MHC type: H2-k. Sequenced input: CD4+ T cells sorted from a lymph node. The CDR3 spells CASSIGGWAYNSPLYF. CDR3 bases read: TGTGCCAGCAGTATCGGGGGGTGGGCCTATAATTCGCCC.